These 25 T cell receptor beta chains were all obtained from the same sample, sequenced in a study of beta chain features in type 1 diabetes. Sequencing targeted expressed TCRB transcripts, as all isolated RNA had been reverse transcribed. Libraries were prepared by immunoSEQ multiplex PCR; TCRdb keeps only in-frame clonotypes and omits some of them. The top ten clones hold over 0.8% of a sample with around 300,000 clones, about 8% of them seen once. The sequenced sample consisted of central memory CD4+ T cells from blood. These receptors were taken from a woman in her late teens or twenties in good health.

There are many counts of this clone. The chain has TRBV28 and TRBJ1-5; TRBD1 matches at 7 bases. Germline CDR1 is MDHEN and CDR2 is SYDVKM. The CDR3 is made up of 15 amino acids. V was pared by 5 bases and J by 7 bases, with 11 bases of the junction left unmatched. The CDR3 DNA reads TGTGCCAGCAGTAAAGGGGGCACGGGATCGCAGCCCCAGCATTTT. This translates into CASSKGGTGSQPQHF.

The rearrangement links TRBV18 to TRBJ2-1, with D perhaps matching TRBD2 (6 bases). CDR1 KGHSH and CDR2 LQKENI come from the germline V gene. This CDR3 is 16 amino acids long. Trimming left V 3 bases short and J 2 bases short, with 14 bases between. This CDR3 is CASSPSGDLTYNEQFF. CDR3 nucleotide sequence: TGTGCCAGCTCACCCTCGGGGGACTTAACCTACAATGAGCAGTTCTTC.

The CDR3 DNA is TGTGCCAGCACCCCCGCCCGGGCAGCTGGGGCCAACGTCCTGACTTTC. Protein sequence: CASTPARAAGANVLTF. The chain is built from TRBV28 and TRBJ2-6; D gene unclear. CDR1 and CDR2 (germline): MDHEN, SYDVKM. The CDR3 covers 16 residues. V lost 7 bases and J lost 2, with 15 bases in between.

This chain connects TRBV5-1 to TRBJ1-1, with D hard to call. The CDR3 spans 11 residues. The V end was cut by 0 bases, the J end by 7 bases, with 4 bases between. The germline V gene has CDR1 SGHRS and CDR2 YFSETQ. The CDR3 reads CASSLEGEAFF. The CDR3 DNA sequence: TGCGCCAGCAGCTTGGAGGGTGAAGCTTTCTTT.

This clone appeared a few times. CDR3 sequence: CASSRIVPGQGAGSPLHF. The CDR3 coding sequence is TGTGCCAGCAGTCGGATCGTCCCGGGACAGGGGGCTGGGTCACCCCTCCACTTT. V and J are TRBV27 and TRBJ1-6, with 12 bases identical to TRBD1. The CDR3 spans 18 residues. J gave up 10 bases and V 5 bases, and 15 bases lay outside the gene matches. Per the germline V gene, CDR1 is MNHEY and CDR2 is SMNVEV (reference sequence).

This clone was seen a few times. The junction shows a germline mismatch at one end, possibly a read error. Other DNA sequences of this sample code for an identical CDR3. The rearrangement uses TRBV5-4 and TRBJ1-4; 8 positions match TRBD1. CDR3 size: 15 residues. From germline, CDR1 is SGHNT and CDR2 YYREEE (reference sequence). This CDR3 is CASSLATGQGGKLFF. The CDR3 coding sequence is TGCGCCAGCAGCCTAGCTACTGGACAGGGCGGAAAACTGTTTTTT.

This clone has just a few counts. This sequence joins TRBV2 and TRBJ1-5; no clear D gene. The V gene's germline CDR1 is SNHLY and CDR2 FYNNEI. V lost 6 bases and J 2 bases, leaving 11 bases between the germline ends. This CDR3 region has 14 residues. The DNA for the CDR3 is TGTGCCAGCAGCTCCTTCATGGGCAATCAGCCCCAGCATTTT. Translating gives CASSSFMGNQPQHF.

The table lists this clone with a few counts. The germline gene is not matched at one end of the junction; a read error may be the cause. This sequence joins TRBV6-5 and TRBJ1-2; D is undetermined. CDR3 length: 13 residues. From germline, CDR1 is MNHEY and CDR2 SVGAGI. CDR3 DNA: TGTGCCAGCAGTTACTCTGGGCTTGGCTCCTTCTTCTTC. Protein: CASSYSGLGSFFF.

The table lists this clone with a few counts. The chain carries TRBV19 and TRBJ2-2; TRBD2 matches 9 bases. CDR3 length: 17 residues. The trim removed 5 bases at V and 0 bases at J, leaving 7 bases unmatched. Germline CDR1 is LNHDA and CDR2 is SQIVND (reference sequence). The CDR3 sequence is CASSAAGLAANTGELFF. Here the CDR3 DNA reads TGTGCCAGTAGTGCGGCGGGACTAGCAGCGAACACCGGGGAGCTGTTTTTT. Full variable domain (missing parts from reference TRBV19 and TRBJ2-2): DGGITQSPKYLFRKEGQNVTLSCEQNLNHDAMYWYRQDPGQGLRLIYYSQIVNDFQKGDIAEGYSVSREKKESFPLTVTSAQKNPTAFYLCASSAAGLAANTGELFFGEGSRLTVL.

The chain has TRBV2 and TRBJ2-2; a weak D match, TRBD1 (7 bases). The ends were cut back, 4 bases at V and 7 bases at J, with 16 bases in the middle. CDR3 length equals 15 residues. The V gene's germline CDR1 is SNHLY and CDR2 FYNNEI. The CDR3 coding sequence is TGTGCCAGCAGTGTTCAGGGGGGTGTTCTCGGGGAGCTGTTTTTT. Translated: CASSVQGGVLGELFF.

For this clone: This CDR3 is also generated by other DNA sequences in the sample. The chain is built from TRBV5-1 and TRBJ1-1; D is perhaps TRBD1 (6 bases). Germline values: CDR1 SGHRS, CDR2 YFSETQ. V lost 2 bases to trimming and J lost 2 bases, with 10 bases between them. The CDR3 covers 14 residues. For the CDR3, the DNA is TGCGCCAGCAGCTTAATACAGGGTAACACTGAAGCTTTCTTT. Translated, it gives CASSLIQGNTEAFF.

This chain uses TRBV30 with TRBJ2-6; D is uncertain. This CDR3 comprises 15 residues. Looked up from germline, CDR1 is GTSNPN and CDR2 is SVGIG (reference sequence). V lost 3 bases and J lost 2, with 11 bases in between. The CDR3 region has the DNA TGTGCCTGGAGGGTGTGGGAAGCTGGGGCCAACGTCCTGACTTTC. Protein sequence: CAWRVWEAGANVLTF.

The rearrangement uses TRBV5-4 and TRBJ2-5, with D perhaps TRBD1 (6 bases). Trimming stripped 2 bases from V and 2 bases from J, with 7 bases between. The CDR3 sequence is 13 residues long. Germline-derived CDR1 and CDR2 are SGHNT and YYREEE (reference sequence). The CDR3 DNA follows: TGTGCCAGCAGCTTCGGACAGCAAGAGACCCAGTACTTC. This translates into CASSFGQQETQYF. Full variable domain (missing parts from reference TRBV5-4 and TRBJ2-5): ETGVTQSPTHLIKTRGQQVTLRCSSQSGHNTVSWYQQALGQGPQFIFQYYREEENGRGNFPPRFSGLQFPNYSSELNVNALELDDSALYLCASSFGQQETQYFGPGTRLLVL.

This clone has a handful of counts. This CDR3 is also generated by other DNA sequences in the sample. The chain joins TRBV6-5 to TRBJ2-2; D gene unclear. The V and J ends lost 0 bases and 7 bases respectively, with 6 bases between them. Germline CDR1 and CDR2: MNHEY and SVGAGI. This CDR3 contains 13 residues. The CDR3 region is CASSYSTGGELFF. The DNA for the CDR3 is TGTGCCAGCAGTTACTCGACGGGCGGGGAGCTGTTTTTT.

This clone was counted between two and nine times. J is TRBJ2-7 and V is TRBV10-3; TRBD2 aligns across 7 bases. The CDR3 is 14 residues long. Germline-derived CDR1 and CDR2 are ENHRY and SYGVKD. J gave up 6 bases and V 3 bases, and 8 bases lay outside the gene matches. CDR3 region: CAISDLVGGSEQYF. The CDR3 coding sequence is TGTGCCATCAGTGATTTGGTGGGAGGGTCCGAGCAGTACTTC.

This clone was picked up a small number of times. This chain links TRBV6-6 with TRBJ2-2, with 7 bases fitting TRBD1. The trim removed 2 bases at V and 0 bases at J, leaving 3 bases unmatched. Germline CDR1 is MNHNY and CDR2 is SVGAGI (reference sequence). The CDR3 has 16 amino acids. The CDR3 loop is CASSYPGQTNTGELFF. The CDR3 nucleotides read TGTGCCAGCAGTTACCCGGGACAGACGAACACCGGGGAGCTGTTTTTT.

This clone was counted at least ten times. The chain uses TRBV29-1 and TRBJ2-2; no definite D call. The V gene's germline CDR1 is SQVTM and CDR2 ANQGSEA. Trimming pared 6 bases from V and 0 bases from J, leaving 11 bases between. The CDR3 totals 14 residues. CDR3 amino acids: CSVRVDPNTGELFF. In DNA form, the CDR3 reads TGCAGCGTCCGTGTCGACCCGAACACCGGGGAGCTGTTTTTT.

In this sample, this clone turned up many times. The chain couples TRBV5-1 to TRBJ2-1; 7 bases map to TRBD2. Germline V gives CDR1 SGHRS, CDR2 YFSETQ. J lost 2 bases, V lost 5 bases, and 4 bases had no gene match. There are 14 residues in the CDR3. CDR3 DNA: TGCGCCAGCAGTCTAGCGGCCACCTACAATGAGCAGTTCTTC. Protein product: CASSLAATYNEQFF.

The V call is TRBV25-1, the J call TRBJ2-1; D is undetermined. Germline V CDR1 and CDR2: MGHDK, SYGVNS. This CDR3 has 14 residues. V shed 4 bases and J shed 0 bases, with 7 bases lying between them. For the CDR3, the DNA is TGTGCCAGCAGTGCAAGGGCCTCCTACAATGAGCAGTTCTTC. Protein product: CASSARASYNEQFF.

The rearrangement joins TRBV7-8 to TRBJ2-7; D is undetermined. V was shortened by 3 bases and J by 0 bases, with 9 bases between the two germline ends. The length of the CDR3 is 14 residues. CDR1 and CDR2 from the germline V gene are SGHVS and FQNEAQ. This chain's CDR3 is CASSLSRSSYEQYV. The CDR3 DNA reads TGTGCCAGCAGCTTGTCCAGAAGCTCCTACGAGCAGTACGTC.

V and J are TRBV6-6 and TRBJ2-6, with TRBD1 identical over 7 bases. With V trimmed by 2 bases and J by 4 bases, 5 bases remained unmatched. The CDR3 contains 16 residues. The germline CDR1 and CDR2 sequences are MNHNY and SVGAGI (reference sequence). The CDR3 nucleotides are TGTGCCAGCAGTTACGCCGGGACAGTGGGGGCCAACGTCCTGACTTTC. Translated, it gives CASSYAGTVGANVLTF.

V usage is TRBV7-2 and J usage is TRBJ1-1; 10 bases match TRBD1. V was pared by 4 bases and J by 7 bases, with 6 bases of the junction left unmatched. The germline V gene encodes CDR1 SGHTA and CDR2 FQGNSA. This CDR3 contains 14 residues. CDR3 sequence reads: CASSSDRGRREAFF. CDR3 DNA: TGTGCCAGCAGCTCCGACAGGGGGCGACGTGAAGCTTTCTTT.

This CDR3 reads CASSTRGQYGELFF. CDR3 sequence (DNA): TGTGCCAGCAGCACAAGAGGACAGTACGGGGAGCTGTTTTTT. The J gene is TRBJ2-2, the V gene TRBV7-2, with a weak D call TRBD1 (6 bases). V lost 5 bases and J 7 bases, leaving 14 bases between the germline ends. Per the germline V gene, CDR1 is SGHTA and CDR2 is FQGNSA. The CDR3 is made up of 14 amino acids.

This rearrangement joins TRBV9 to TRBJ2-1; 14 bases map to TRBD2. The germline gives CDR1 SGDLS, CDR2 YYNGEE. V lost 3 bases to trimming and J lost 7 bases; unmatched junction nucleotides: 6. The CDR3 has 16 residues. CDR3 nucleotides: TGTGCCAGCAGCGGACCCGGGACTAGCGGGAGAAATGAGCAGTTCTTC. Its protein product is CASSGPGTSGRNEQFF.

The rearrangement links TRBV5-1 to TRBJ2-3; 12 bases agree with TRBD2. The trim removed 4 bases at V and 5 bases at J, leaving 11 bases unmatched. Germline V gene lookup returns CDR1 SGHRS and CDR2 YFSETQ. The CDR3 contains 17 residues. CDR3 amino acids: CASSPPGTSGFGDTQYF. CDR3 nucleotide sequence: TGCGCCAGCAGCCCACCCGGGACTAGCGGGTTCGGAGATACGCAGTATTTT. The full variable domain, completed using reference TRBV5-1 and TRBJ2-3, is KAGVTQTPRYLIKTRGQQVTLSCSPISGHRSVSWYQQTPGQGLQFLFEYFSETQRNKGNFPGRFSGRQFSNSRSEMNVSTLELGDSALYLCASSPPGTSGFGDTQYFGPGTRLTVL.